The sequence of this T cell receptor (beta chain) was determined in a study of blood T cells in healthy people across ages. CDR3 length: 13 residues. Germline CDR1 is SGHTA and CDR2 is FQGNSA. V was shortened by 2 bases and J by 5 bases, with 10 bases between the two germline ends. A second PCR of roughly 7 to 11 cycles used a sample-barcoded 5' primer and a J-beta primer mix. TCRdb independently ran MiXCR on the 5' RACE reads; one entry per CDR3 protein. The sample lists 1.5 million to 1.8 million distinct CDR3 sequences, approximately 43% seen once, with about 4% in the top ten. The individuals who served as donors were healthy Caucasians living in Russia, aged roughly 6 to 95. In regard to this clonotype: The antigen is unknown.

Whole-study results and caveats: Higher diversity and more naive CD4+ cells were features of long-lived donors, compared to aged donors. A conclusive naive versus antigen-experienced comparison was prevented by the unsorted PBMCs.

The TCR sequence derives from a woman between 18 and 30 years old in good health. The chain couples TRBV7-2 to TRBJ2-7; the D gene is possibly TRBD1 (6 bases). The material sequenced was blood. The CDR3 DNA reads as TGTGCCAGCAGCTTACAGGGGACCCACGAGCAGTACTTC. This encodes CASSLQGTHEQYF.